This T cell receptor (beta chain) was captured in a study of CD4 T cells in relation to SARS-CoV-2 and coronaviruses. Findings and caveats of the study: In around three fifths of donors, memory CD4+ clonotypes crossrecognized SARS-CoV-2 and at least one common cold coronavirus spike.

CD4+ T cells from unexposed donors were obtained before the COVID-19 pandemic (2011-2018). CD4+ T cells were isolated from the cells after 10 days of culture. The CDR3 is 12 amino acids. The V segment lost 6 bases and the J segment 12 bases; nucleotides outside the gene matches: 8. As concerns this clone: As yet, its antigen is unknown.

Some clones are missing from TCRdb's copy, which holds only in-frame ones; the method was immunoSEQ multiplex PCR. The data hold just over 25,000 clones, with 75% observed a single time. The receptor was isolated from a human donor in good health. Specimen: CD4+ T cells from PBMCs, cultured in vitro. This chain links TRBV12-3 or TRBV12-4 with TRBJ2-7; the match to TRBD1 covers 10 bases. This chain's CDR3 is CASRLGQGITYF. CDR3 DNA: TGTGCCAGCAGGTTGGGACAGGGGATTACGTACTTC.